This TCR beta chain appears in the sequencing data of a study of cytomegalovirus exposure and HLA in healthy donors. PCR used 60 Vbeta primers and 13 Jbeta primers. Here immunoSEQ multiplex PCR was the method, and the copy in TCRdb shows in-frame clones only, minus some. This sample carries around 170,000 clones, around 76% of them seen once, and the ten largest clones take roughly 1.4%. In the case of this clone: Its matching antigen is unknown.

Study findings and constraints: Most CMV-associated TCR beta chains were later found to appear HLA-restricted. According to the study, roughly 180 TCR beta chains were cytomegalovirus-associated.

The V and J ends lost 6 bases and 8 bases respectively, with 11 bases between them. From germline, CDR1 is MNHEY and CDR2 SVGAGI. The CDR3 totals 12 residues. The TCR sequence derives from a man aged 40-50 years in good health and CMV-seronegative. The sample taken for sequencing was PBMCs. The chain is built from TRBV6-5 and TRBJ2-1; D might be TRBD1 (6 bases). The CDR3 bases are TGTGCCAGCAGACGGACAGTTGATGAGCAGTTCTTC. Translating gives CASRRTVDEQFF.